A single sample is the source of the 3 T cell receptor beta chains below, sequenced in a study of T-cell memory formation after mild COVID-19. TCRdb passed the 5' RACE reads through MiXCR, listing each CDR3 protein once. This table has 35,000 to 50,000 distinct CDR3 sequences, 6.1% appearing once. Sequenced sample: PBMCs or a T cell subset sorted from them (not recorded which). Source of these receptors: an adult who had mild COVID-19 (a few samples of this study predate the infection). Cell type and time point are not known.

The chain recombines TRBV3-1 with TRBJ1-3; weak D call: TRBD1 (5 bases). The germline V and J ends were trimmed by 4 bases and 2 bases, with 9 bases remaining between them. The CDR3 is made up of 14 amino acids. CDR1 is LGHDT, CDR2 YNNKEL, per germline (reference sequence). CDR3 region: CASSLQGAGNTIYF. In nucleotides, the CDR3 is TGTGCCAGCAGCCTCCAGGGCGCTGGAAACACCATATATTTT.

This clonotype occurred a few times. The gene calls are TRBV19 and TRBJ1-2, with D possibly being TRBD1 (6 bases). This CDR3 is built from 14 residues. Trimming took 4 bases from V and 3 from J, leaving 12 bases between them. Germline V gives CDR1 LNHDA, CDR2 SQIVND (reference sequence). In DNA, the CDR3 is TGTGCCAGTAGTACCCGGACAGCTTACTATGGCTACACCTTC. The encoded protein is CASSTRTAYYGYTF.

By share of the sample, this clonotype is medium-sized. The chain recombines TRBV5-6 with TRBJ2-7; 11 positions match TRBD1. Germline trimming cut 2 bases from V and 0 bases from J; bases unmatched to any gene: 4. CDR3 size: 16 residues. The germline CDR1 and CDR2 sequences are SGHDT and YYEEEE. The CDR3 nucleotides are TGTGCCAGCAGCTTCCTAGGGACAGGGGGCTCCTACGAGCAGTACTTC. Translated: CASSFLGTGGSYEQYF.